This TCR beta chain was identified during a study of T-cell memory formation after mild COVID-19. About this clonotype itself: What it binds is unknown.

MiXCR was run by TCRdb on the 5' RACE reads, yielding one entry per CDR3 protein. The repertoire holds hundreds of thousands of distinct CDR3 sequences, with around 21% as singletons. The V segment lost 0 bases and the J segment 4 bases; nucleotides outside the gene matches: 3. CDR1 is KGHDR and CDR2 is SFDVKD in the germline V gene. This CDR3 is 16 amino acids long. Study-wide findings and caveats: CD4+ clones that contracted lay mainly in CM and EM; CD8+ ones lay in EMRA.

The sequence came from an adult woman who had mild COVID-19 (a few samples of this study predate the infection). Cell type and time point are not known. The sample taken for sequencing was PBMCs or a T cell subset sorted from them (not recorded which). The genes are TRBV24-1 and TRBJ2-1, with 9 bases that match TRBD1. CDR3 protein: CATSDLTGGAYNEQFF. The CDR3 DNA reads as TGTGCCACCAGTGATTTGACAGGGGGCGCATACAATGAGCAGTTCTTC.